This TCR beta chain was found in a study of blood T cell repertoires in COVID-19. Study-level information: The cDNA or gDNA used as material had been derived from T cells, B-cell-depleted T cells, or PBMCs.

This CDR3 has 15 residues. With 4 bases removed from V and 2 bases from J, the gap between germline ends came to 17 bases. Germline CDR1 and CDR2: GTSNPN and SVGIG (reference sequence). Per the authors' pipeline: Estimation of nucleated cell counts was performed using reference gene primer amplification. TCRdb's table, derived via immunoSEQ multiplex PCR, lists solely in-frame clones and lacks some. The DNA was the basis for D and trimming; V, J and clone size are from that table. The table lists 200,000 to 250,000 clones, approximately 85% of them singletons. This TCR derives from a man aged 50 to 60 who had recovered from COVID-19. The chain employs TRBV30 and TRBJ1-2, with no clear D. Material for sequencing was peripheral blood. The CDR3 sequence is CAWTIYTTGNYGYTF. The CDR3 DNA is TGTGCCTGGACCATATACACGACGGGGAACTATGGCTACACCTTC.